Presented here are 8 T cell receptor beta chains from one specimen sequenced in a study of blood T cell repertoires in COVID-19. Libraries were prepared by immunoSEQ multiplex PCR; TCRdb keeps only in-frame clonotypes and omits some of them. The repertoire includes some 250,000 clones, approximately 86% of them detected once, and nearly 2% sits in the top ten. Input material: peripheral blood. The receptors here all came from a man aged 25 to 45 with active or convalescent COVID-19.

The J gene is TRBJ2-1, the V gene TRBV6-6, with D possibly TRBD2 on 5 matching bases. CDR1 and CDR2 (germline): MNHNY, SVGAGI (reference sequence). The CDR3 is 13 residues long. Trimming stripped 5 bases from V and 9 bases from J, with 14 bases between. Here the CDR3 DNA reads TGTGCCAGCAGTCCCACCGGTCGGGGTGAGCAGTTCTTC. Its protein product is CASSPTGRGEQFF.

This chain links TRBV7-2 with TRBJ1-1; D is possibly TRBD1 (5 bases). V was pared by 1 base and J by 3 bases, with 9 bases between. CDR1 SGHTA and CDR2 FQGNSA come from the germline V gene. This CDR3 comprises 14 residues. The CDR3 protein is CASSLVWGDTEAFF. The CDR3 coding sequence is TGTGCCAGCAGCTTAGTATGGGGCGACACTGAAGCTTTCTTT.

The chain carries TRBV20-1 and TRBJ2-5; D is uncertain. The CDR3 length is 11 residues. The V gene lost 4 bases and the J gene lost 5 bases, with 8 bases spanning the gap. Per the germline V gene, CDR1 is DFQATT and CDR2 is SNEGSKA (reference sequence). CDR3 loop: CSATIAETQYF. The DNA of the CDR3 is TGCAGTGCTACTATCGCGGAGACCCAGTACTTC.

This clone has more than one count but fewer than ten. The J gene is TRBJ1-1, the V gene TRBV24-1; D may be TRBD1 (5 bases). V gave up 3 bases and J gave up 12 bases, with 13 bases separating them. The CDR3 is 12 amino acids. CDR1 KGHDR and CDR2 SFDVKD come from the germline V gene. The CDR3 protein is CATSDTGGVTFF. CDR3 nucleotides: TGTGCCACCAGTGATACTGGAGGGGTCACTTTCTTT.

This chain joins TRBV11-2 and TRBJ2-5; the D gene is possibly TRBD2 (5 bases). Deletions cut 1 base from V and 3 bases from J, with 12 bases between. CDR3 size: 15 residues. Germline CDR1 reads SGHAT; CDR2 reads FQNNGV. Here the CDR3 DNA reads TGTGCCAGCAGCTTAGGATCTGTGACTAAAGAGACCCAGTACTTC. This codes for CASSLGSVTKETQYF.

The count of this clone is one. J is TRBJ2-7 and V is TRBV19; 10 nucleotides align to TRBD1. V was pared by 6 bases and J by 3 bases, with 5 bases of the junction left unmatched. Germline V gene lookup returns CDR1 LNHDA and CDR2 SQIVND (reference sequence). The CDR3 has 14 residues. Here the CDR3 reads CASSSWDRGYEQYF. CDR3 DNA sequence: TGTGCCAGTAGCAGTTGGGACAGGGGCTACGAGCAGTACTTC.

This chain links TRBV6-5 with TRBJ2-2; 10 positions match TRBD1. Germline CDR1 MNHEY, CDR2 SVGAGI. After removal of 7 bases from V and 6 bases from J, the junction contained 5 bases not matched to a gene. This CDR3 is built from 14 residues. The CDR3 loop reads CASKRTGGPGELFF. As DNA, the CDR3 is TGTGCCAGCAAGCGGACAGGGGGTCCCGGGGAGCTGTTTTTT.

This chain links TRBV9 with TRBJ1-1; a possible D gene is TRBD1 (5 bases). With 1 base removed from V and 8 bases from J, the gap between germline ends came to 12 bases. CDR1 and CDR2 (germline): SGDLS, YYNGEE. The CDR3 contains 13 residues. The CDR3 DNA reads as TGTGCCAGCAGCGTAACTGACAGACTCGAAGCTTTCTTT. Amino acid sequence: CASSVTDRLEAFF.